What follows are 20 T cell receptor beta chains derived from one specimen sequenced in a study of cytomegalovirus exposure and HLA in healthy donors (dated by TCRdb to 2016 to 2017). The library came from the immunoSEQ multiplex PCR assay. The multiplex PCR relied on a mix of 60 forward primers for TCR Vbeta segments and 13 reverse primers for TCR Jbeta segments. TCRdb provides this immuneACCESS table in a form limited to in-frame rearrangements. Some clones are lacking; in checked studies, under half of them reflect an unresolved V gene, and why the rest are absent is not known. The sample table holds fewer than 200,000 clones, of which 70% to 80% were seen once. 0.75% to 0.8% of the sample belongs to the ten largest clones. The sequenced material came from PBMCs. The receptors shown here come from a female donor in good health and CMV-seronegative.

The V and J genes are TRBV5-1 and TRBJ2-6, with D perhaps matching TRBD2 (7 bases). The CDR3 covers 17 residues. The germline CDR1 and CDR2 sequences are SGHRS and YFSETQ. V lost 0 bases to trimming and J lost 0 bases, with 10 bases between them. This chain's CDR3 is CASSLGGGASGANVLTF. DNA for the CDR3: TGCGCCAGCAGCTTGGGAGGGGGGGCCTCTGGGGCCAACGTCCTGACTTTC.

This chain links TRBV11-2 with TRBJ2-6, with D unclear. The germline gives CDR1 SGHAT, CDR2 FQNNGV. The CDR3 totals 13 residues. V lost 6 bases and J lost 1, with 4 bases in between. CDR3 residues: CASSISGANVLTF. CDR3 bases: TGTGCCAGCAGTATATCTGGGGCCAACGTCCTGACTTTC.

The CDR3 DNA reads TGCGCCAGCAGCCAAGATGGGAGGGGGTTTGGCTACACCTTC. Translated: CASSQDGRGFGYTF. The rearrangement links TRBV4-3 to TRBJ1-2, with TRBD1 as a possible D gene (6 bases). Trimming removed 0 bases from V and 7 bases from J, with 12 bases in between. This CDR3 region has 14 residues. Germline V gene lookup returns CDR1 LGHNA and CDR2 YSLEER.

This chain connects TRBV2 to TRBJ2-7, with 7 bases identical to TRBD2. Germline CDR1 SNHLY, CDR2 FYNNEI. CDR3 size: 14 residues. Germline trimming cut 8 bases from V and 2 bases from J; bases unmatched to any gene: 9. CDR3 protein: CASGLTGGPYEQYF. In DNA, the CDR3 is TGTGCCAGCGGTCTAACGGGAGGCCCCTACGAGCAGTACTTC. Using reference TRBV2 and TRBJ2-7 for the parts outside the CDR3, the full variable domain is EPEVTQTPSHQVTQMGQEVILRCVPISNHLYFYWYRQILGQKVEFLVSFYNNEISEKSEIFDDQFSVERPDGSNFTLKIRSTKLEDSAMYFCASGLTGGPYEQYFGPGTRLTVT.

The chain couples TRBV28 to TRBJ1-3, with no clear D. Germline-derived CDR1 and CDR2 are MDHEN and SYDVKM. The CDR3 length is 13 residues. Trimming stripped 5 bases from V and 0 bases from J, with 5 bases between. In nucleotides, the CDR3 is TGTGCCAGCAGTCGTAGCTCTGGAAACACCATATATTTT. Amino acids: CASSRSSGNTIYF.

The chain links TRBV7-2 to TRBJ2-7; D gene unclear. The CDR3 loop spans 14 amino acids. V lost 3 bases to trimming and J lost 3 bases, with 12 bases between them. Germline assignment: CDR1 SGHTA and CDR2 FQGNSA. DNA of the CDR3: TGTGCCAGCAGCTTGGCACAGCCGCTCTACGAGCAGTACTTC. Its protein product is CASSLAQPLYEQYF.

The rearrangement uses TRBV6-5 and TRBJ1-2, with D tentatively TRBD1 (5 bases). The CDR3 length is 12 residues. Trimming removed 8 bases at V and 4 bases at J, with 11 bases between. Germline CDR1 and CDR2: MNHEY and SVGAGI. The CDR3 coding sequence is TGTGCCAGCGCTCAGGGCTTCTATGGCTACACCTTC. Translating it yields CASAQGFYGYTF.

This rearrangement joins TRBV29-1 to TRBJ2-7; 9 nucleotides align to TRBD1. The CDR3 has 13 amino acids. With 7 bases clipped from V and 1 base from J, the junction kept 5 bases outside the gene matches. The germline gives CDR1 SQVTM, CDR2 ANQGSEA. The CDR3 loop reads CSAVQGASYEQYF. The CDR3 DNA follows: TGCAGCGCTGTACAGGGGGCATCCTACGAGCAGTACTTC.

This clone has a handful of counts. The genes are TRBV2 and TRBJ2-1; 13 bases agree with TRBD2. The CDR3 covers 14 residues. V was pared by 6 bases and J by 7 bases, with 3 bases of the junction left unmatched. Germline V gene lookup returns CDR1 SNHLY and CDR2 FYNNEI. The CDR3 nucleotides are TGTGCCAGCAGCGGGACTAGCGGGGTTAATGAGCAGTTCTTC. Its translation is CASSGTSGVNEQFF.

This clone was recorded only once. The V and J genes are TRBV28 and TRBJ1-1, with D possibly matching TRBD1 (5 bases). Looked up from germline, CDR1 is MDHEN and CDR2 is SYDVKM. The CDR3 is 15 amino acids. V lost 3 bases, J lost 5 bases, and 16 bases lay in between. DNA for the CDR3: TGTGCCAGCAGTTTTTGGGGGAGGAAGAGGACTGAAGCTTTCTTT. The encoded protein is CASSFWGRKRTEAFF. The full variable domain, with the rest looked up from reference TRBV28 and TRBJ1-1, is DVKVTQSSRYLVKRTGEKVFLECVQDMDHENMFWYRQDPGLGLRLIYFSYDVKMKEKGDIPEGYSVSREKKERFSLILESASTNQTSMYLCASSFWGRKRTEAFFGQGTRLTVV.

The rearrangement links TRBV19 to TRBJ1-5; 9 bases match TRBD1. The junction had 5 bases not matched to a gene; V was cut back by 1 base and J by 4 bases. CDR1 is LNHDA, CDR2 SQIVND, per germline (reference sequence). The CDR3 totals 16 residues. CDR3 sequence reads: CASSIAGQGWNQPQHF. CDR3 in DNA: TGTGCCAGTAGTATAGCGGGACAGGGATGGAATCAGCCCCAGCATTTT.

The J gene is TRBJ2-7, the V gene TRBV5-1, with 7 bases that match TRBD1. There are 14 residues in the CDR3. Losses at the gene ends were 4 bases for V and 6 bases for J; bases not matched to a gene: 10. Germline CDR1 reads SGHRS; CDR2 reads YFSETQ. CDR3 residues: CASSRTGADAEQYF. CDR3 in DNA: TGCGCCAGCAGCCGTACAGGGGCGGACGCCGAGCAGTACTTC.

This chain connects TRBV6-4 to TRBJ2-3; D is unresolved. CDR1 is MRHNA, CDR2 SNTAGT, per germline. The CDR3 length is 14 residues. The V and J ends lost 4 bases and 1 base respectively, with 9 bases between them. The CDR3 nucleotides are TGTGCCAGCAGTGGGAGCCCTGGCACAGATACGCAGTATTTT. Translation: CASSGSPGTDTQYF.

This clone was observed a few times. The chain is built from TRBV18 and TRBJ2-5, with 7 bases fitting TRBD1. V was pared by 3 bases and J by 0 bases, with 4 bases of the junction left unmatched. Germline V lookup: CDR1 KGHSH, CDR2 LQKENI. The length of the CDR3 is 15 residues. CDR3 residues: CASSPNRGDQETQYF. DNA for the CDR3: TGTGCCAGCTCACCCAACAGGGGAGACCAAGAGACCCAGTACTTC.

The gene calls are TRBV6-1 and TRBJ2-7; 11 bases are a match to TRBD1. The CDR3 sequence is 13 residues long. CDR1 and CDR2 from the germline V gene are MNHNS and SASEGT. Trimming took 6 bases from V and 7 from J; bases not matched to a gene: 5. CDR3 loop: CASSGTGGSEQYF. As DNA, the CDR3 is TGTGCCAGCAGCGGGACAGGGGGGTCGGAGCAGTACTTC.

As DNA, the CDR3 is TGTGCCAGCTCACATCGACAGAGTCCCTACGAGCAGTACTTC. Translated, it gives CASSHRQSPYEQYF. The rearrangement uses TRBV18 and TRBJ2-7, with a tentative D call TRBD1 (5 bases). The CDR3 is 14 residues long. V lost 4 bases, J lost 2 bases, and 12 bases lay in between. The V gene's germline CDR1 is KGHSH and CDR2 LQKENI.

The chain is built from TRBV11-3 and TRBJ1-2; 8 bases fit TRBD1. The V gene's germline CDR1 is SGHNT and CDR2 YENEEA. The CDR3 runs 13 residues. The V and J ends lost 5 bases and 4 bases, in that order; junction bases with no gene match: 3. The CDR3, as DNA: TGTGCCAGCAGCGAAGACAGGGGCTATGGCTACACCTTC. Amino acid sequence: CASSEDRGYGYTF.

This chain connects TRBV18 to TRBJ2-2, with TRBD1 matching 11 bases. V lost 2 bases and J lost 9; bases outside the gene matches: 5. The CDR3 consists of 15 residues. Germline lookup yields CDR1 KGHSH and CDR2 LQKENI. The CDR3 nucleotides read TGTGCCAGCTCACCAGGGACAGGGGGAAACCGGGAGCTGTTTTTT. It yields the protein CASSPGTGGNRELFF. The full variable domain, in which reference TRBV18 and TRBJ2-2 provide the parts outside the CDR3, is NAGVMQNPRHLVRRRGQEARLRCSPMKGHSHVYWYRQLPEEGLKFMVYLQKENIIDESGMPKERFSAEFPKEGPSILRIQQVVRGDSAAYFCASSPGTGGNRELFFGEGSRLTVL.

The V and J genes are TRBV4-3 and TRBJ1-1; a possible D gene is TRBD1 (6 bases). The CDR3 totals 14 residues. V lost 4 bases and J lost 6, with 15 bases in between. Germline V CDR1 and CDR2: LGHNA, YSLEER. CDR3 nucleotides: TGCGCCAGCAGCCGGTTGGGGGGGCCGGCTGAAGCTTTCTTT. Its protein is CASSRLGGPAEAFF.

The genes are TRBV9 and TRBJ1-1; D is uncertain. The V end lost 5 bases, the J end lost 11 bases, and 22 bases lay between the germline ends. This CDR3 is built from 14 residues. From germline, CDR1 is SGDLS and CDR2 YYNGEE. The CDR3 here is CASRSTPDWICAFF. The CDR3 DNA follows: TGTGCCAGCAGAAGCACACCAGACTGGATCTGCGCTTTCTTT.